The 8 T cell receptor beta chains below come from one sample, sequenced in a study of TIL therapy for anti-PD-1-resistant metastatic lung cancer. Indicated time point: pre-treatment sample, taken before nivolumab and TIL therapy. The libraries were made with immunoSEQ v3. The protocol was immunoSEQ multiplex PCR, while the TCRdb copy is restricted to in-frame clones and leaves out a portion. This sample has just over 20,000 clones, with 78% found just once. Sequenced here: blood, sampled at baseline. Source of these receptors: a person aged 30 to 80 with non-small cell lung cancer.

This clone was seen a single time. The chain uses TRBV5-4 and TRBJ2-7; 9 positions match TRBD2. From germline, CDR1 is SGHNT and CDR2 YYREEE (reference sequence). The length of the CDR3 is 16 residues. The V segment lost 0 bases and the J segment 3 bases; nucleotides outside the gene matches: 7. CDR3 amino acids: CASSLAKAGGYYEQYF. The CDR3 DNA reads as TGTGCCAGCAGCTTGGCCAAAGCGGGAGGATACTACGAGCAGTACTTC. Combining the CDR3 with reference TRBV5-4 and TRBJ2-7 gives the whole variable domain ETGVTQSPTHLIKTRGQQVTLRCSSQSGHNTVSWYQQALGQGPQFIFQYYREEENGRGNFPPRFSGLQFPNYSSELNVNALELDDSALYLCASSLAKAGGYYEQYFGPGTRLTVT.

The gene calls are TRBV5-1 and TRBJ1-2; D remains ambiguous. Between the trimmed V and J ends, which lost 4 bases and 3 bases, there was a span of 7 bases. The CDR3 loop spans 12 amino acids. CDR1 and CDR2 (germline): SGHRS, YFSETQ. CDR3 residues: CASSPADYGYTF. The CDR3 DNA is TGCGCCAGCAGCCCCGCAGACTATGGCTACACCTTC.

This chain connects TRBV28 to TRBJ2-7, with 9 bases matching TRBD2. Unmatched junction bases numbered 3, after V lost 3 bases and J lost 0 bases. CDR3 length: 15 amino acids. Germline values: CDR1 MDHEN, CDR2 SYDVKM. In DNA form, the CDR3 reads TGTGCCAGCAGTTTTGGCGGGAGGGCCTCCTACGAGCAGTACTTC. Protein: CASSFGGRASYEQYF.

This chain links TRBV7-8 with TRBJ1-4; D possibly corresponds to TRBD1 (6 bases). Looked up from germline, CDR1 is SGHVS and CDR2 is FQNEAQ. V lost 5 bases and J lost 8, with 18 bases in between. CDR3 length: 15 residues. CDR3 DNA sequence: TGTGCCAGCAGCAAAAACAGGGTGGAGCGAGAAAAACTGTTTTTT. Protein product: CASSKNRVEREKLFF.

The V gene is TRBV6-6, the J gene TRBJ1-3; TRBD1 aligns across 7 bases. Germline V gives CDR1 MNHNY, CDR2 SVGAGI (reference sequence). Trimming removed 8 bases from V and 2 bases from J; junction bases left unmatched: 3. This CDR3 contains 13 residues. The CDR3: CASGRGPGNTIYF. The CDR3 DNA sequence: TGTGCCAGCGGGAGGGGGCCTGGAAACACCATATATTTT.

This chain uses TRBV27 with TRBJ2-3, with 8 bases that match TRBD2. V lost 7 bases to trimming and J lost 4 bases; unmatched junction nucleotides: 10. Germline lookup yields CDR1 MNHEY and CDR2 SMNVEV (reference sequence). The CDR3 spans 15 residues. The CDR3 DNA is TGTGCCAGCACCTTAGCGGGACGGGCGGCAGATACGCAGTATTTT. This gives the protein CASTLAGRAADTQYF.

This chain joins TRBV30 and TRBJ1-1; D is undetermined. The CDR3 contains 17 residues. V lost 2 bases to trimming and J lost 4 bases, with 23 bases between them. Germline V gene lookup returns CDR1 GTSNPN and CDR2 SVGIG (reference sequence). CDR3 loop: CAWSPTPGLLLGTEAFF. CDR3 bases: TGTGCCTGGAGTCCCACCCCGGGCCTCCTGCTGGGCACTGAAGCTTTCTTT.

The chain uses TRBV13 and TRBJ2-5, with a possible D match to TRBD2 (6 bases). This CDR3 has 16 residues. Germline CDR1 is PRHDT and CDR2 is FYEKMQ (reference sequence). The V end was cut by 1 base, the J end by 1 base, with 13 bases between. This CDR3 reads CASSLASGTPQETQYF. The CDR3 DNA sequence: TGTGCCAGCAGCTTAGCATCCGGGACTCCCCAAGAGACCCAGTACTTC.